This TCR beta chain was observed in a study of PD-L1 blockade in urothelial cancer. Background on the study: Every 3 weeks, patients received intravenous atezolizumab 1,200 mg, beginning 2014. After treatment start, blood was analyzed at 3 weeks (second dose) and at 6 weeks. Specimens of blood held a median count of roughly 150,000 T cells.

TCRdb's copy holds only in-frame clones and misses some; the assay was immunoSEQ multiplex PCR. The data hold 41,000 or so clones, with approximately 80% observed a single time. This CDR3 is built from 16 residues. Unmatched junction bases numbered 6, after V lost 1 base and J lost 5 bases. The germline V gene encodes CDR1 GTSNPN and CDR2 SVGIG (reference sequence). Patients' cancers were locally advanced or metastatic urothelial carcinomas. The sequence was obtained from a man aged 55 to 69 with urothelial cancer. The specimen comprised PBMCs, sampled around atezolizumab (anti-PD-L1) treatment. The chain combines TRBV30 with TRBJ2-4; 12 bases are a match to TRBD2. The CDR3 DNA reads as TGTGCCTGGAGTGGGGGACTAGCGGGCGTCGAAAACATTCAGTACTTC. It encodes CAWSGGLAGVENIQYF.